This entry lists 5 T cell receptor beta chains sequenced from one sample in a study of follicular helper T cells after annual influenza vaccination. Libraries were prepared by immunoSEQ multiplex PCR; TCRdb keeps only in-frame clonotypes and omits some of them. Of over 7,000 clones listed, 80% to 90% are singletons. Regarding time point: 2014-2015 season, 7 days after vaccination. Here the sequenced sample was CXCR5+ CD38- circulating T follicular helper cells from blood, taken 7 days after influenza vaccination. Subset meaning: circulating Tfh, non-naive CD4+CXCR5+PD-1+ (ICOS+CD38+ or ICOS-CD38-). These TCRs come from an adult who received the influenza vaccine.

This clone was detected only once. The chain couples TRBV19 to TRBJ2-5; D is possibly TRBD1 or TRBD2 (5 bases each). Germline CDR1 reads LNHDA; CDR2 reads SQIVND (reference sequence). The V gene lost 5 bases and the J gene lost 5 bases, with 12 bases spanning the gap. The CDR3 totals 13 residues. In nucleotides, the CDR3 is TGTGCCAGTAGTTTCGGCAGGGACGAGACCCAGTACTTC. This translates into CASSFGRDETQYF.

The chain carries TRBV18 and TRBJ1-1; D unclear. The germline V gene encodes CDR1 KGHSH and CDR2 LQKENI. CDR3 length: 15 residues. V dropped 4 bases and J dropped 4 bases, with 16 bases sitting between them. CDR3: CASSRVAQAATEAFF. CDR3 DNA: TGTGCCAGCTCACGCGTGGCCCAGGCGGCCACTGAAGCTTTCTTT.

V and J are TRBV6-1 and TRBJ2-2; D tentatively fits TRBD1 or TRBD2 (5 bases each). The germline gives CDR1 MNHNS, CDR2 SASEGT. The CDR3 extends over 15 amino acids. The V gene lost 2 bases and the J gene lost 6 bases, with 13 bases spanning the gap. CDR3 bases: TGTGCCAGCAGTGAACTGGGGGTCGCGGCCGGGGAGCTGTTTTTT. Translated, it gives CASSELGVAAGELFF.

V gene TRBV4-2 combines with J gene TRBJ2-5, with 9 bases lining up with TRBD2. V gave up 0 bases and J gave up 3 bases; unmatched junction bases: 11. The CDR3 extends over 18 amino acids. Germline loops: CDR1 LGHNA, CDR2 YNFKEQ. CDR3 loop: CASSQDARLSSGKETQYF. In nucleotides, the CDR3 is TGTGCCAGCAGCCAAGATGCTAGGCTGTCTAGCGGGAAAGAGACCCAGTACTTC.

The J gene is TRBJ2-1, the V gene TRBV23-1; possibly TRBD1 for D (5 bases). TRBV23-1 is filed as an ORF, its function uncertain. The V and J ends lost 3 bases and 8 bases respectively, with 23 bases between them. CDR3 size: 17 residues. DNA for the CDR3: TGCGCCAGCAGTCACCGACAGACAGATGCTACCCAGCATGAGCAGTTCTTC. Its protein is CASSHRQTDATQHEQFF.